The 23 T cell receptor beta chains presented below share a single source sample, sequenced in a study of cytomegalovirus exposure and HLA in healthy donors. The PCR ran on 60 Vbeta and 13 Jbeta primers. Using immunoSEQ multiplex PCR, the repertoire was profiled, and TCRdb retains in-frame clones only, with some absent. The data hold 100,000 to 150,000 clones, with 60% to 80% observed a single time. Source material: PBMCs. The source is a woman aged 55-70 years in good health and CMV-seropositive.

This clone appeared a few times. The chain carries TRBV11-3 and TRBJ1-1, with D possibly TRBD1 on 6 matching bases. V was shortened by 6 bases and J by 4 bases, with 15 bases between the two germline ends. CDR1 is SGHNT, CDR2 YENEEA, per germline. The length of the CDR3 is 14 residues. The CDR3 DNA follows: TGTGCCAGCAGTTCCGGGGGGGGGCTCACTGAAGCTTTCTTT. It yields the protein CASSSGGGLTEAFF.

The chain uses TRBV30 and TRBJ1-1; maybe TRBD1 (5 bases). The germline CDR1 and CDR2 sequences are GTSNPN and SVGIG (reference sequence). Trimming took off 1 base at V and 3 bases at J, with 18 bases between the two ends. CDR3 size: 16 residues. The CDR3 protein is CAWSGGSPQTDTEAFF. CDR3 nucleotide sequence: TGTGCCTGGAGTGGGGGCTCGCCGCAAACGGACACTGAAGCTTTCTTT.

Here the CDR3 reads CASSRYTDTQYF. The CDR3 DNA reads TGTGCCAGCAGCCGCTACACAGATACGCAGTATTTT. The chain couples TRBV11-2 to TRBJ2-3, with D hard to call. CDR3 length: 12 residues. V was trimmed by 5 bases and J by 2 bases, leaving 5 bases between them. Looked up from germline, CDR1 is SGHAT and CDR2 is FQNNGV.

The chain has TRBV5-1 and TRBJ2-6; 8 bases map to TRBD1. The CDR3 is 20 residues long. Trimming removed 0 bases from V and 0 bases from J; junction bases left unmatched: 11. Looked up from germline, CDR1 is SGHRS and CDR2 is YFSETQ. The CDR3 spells CASSLAIGGQAGSGANVLTF. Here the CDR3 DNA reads TGCGCCAGCAGCTTGGCCATAGGGGGACAGGCTGGCTCTGGGGCCAACGTCCTGACTTTC.

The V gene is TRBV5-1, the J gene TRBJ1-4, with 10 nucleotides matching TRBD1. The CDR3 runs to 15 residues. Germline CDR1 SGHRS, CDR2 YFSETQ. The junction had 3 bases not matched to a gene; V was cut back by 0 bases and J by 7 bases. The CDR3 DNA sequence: TGCGCCAGCAGCTTGGGAGGGACAGGGGCTGAAAAACTGTTTTTT. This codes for CASSLGGTGAEKLFF.

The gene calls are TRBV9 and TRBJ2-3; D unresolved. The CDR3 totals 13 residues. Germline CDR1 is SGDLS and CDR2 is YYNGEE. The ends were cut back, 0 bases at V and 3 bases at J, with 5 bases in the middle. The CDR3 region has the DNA TGTGCCAGCAGCGTAGTAACTACAGATACGCAGTATTTT. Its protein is CASSVVTTDTQYF.

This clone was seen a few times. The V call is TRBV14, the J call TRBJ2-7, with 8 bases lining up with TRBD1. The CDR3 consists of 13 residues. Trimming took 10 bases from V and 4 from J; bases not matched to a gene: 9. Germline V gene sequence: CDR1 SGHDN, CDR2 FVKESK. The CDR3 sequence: CAIPGQVLYEQYF. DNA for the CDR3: TGTGCCATCCCGGGACAGGTCCTTTACGAGCAGTACTTC. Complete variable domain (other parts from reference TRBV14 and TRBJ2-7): EAGVTQFPSHSVIEKGQTVTLRCDPISGHDNLYWYRRVMGKEIKFLLHFVKESKQDESGMPNNRFLAERTGGTYSTLKVQPAELEDSGVYFCAIPGQVLYEQYFGPGTRLTVT.

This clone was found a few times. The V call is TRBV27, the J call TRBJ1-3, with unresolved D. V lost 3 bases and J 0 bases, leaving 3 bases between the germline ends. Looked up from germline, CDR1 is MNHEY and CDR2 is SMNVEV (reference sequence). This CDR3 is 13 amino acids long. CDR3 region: CASSLSSGNTIYF. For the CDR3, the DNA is TGTGCCAGCAGTTTGAGCTCTGGAAACACCATATATTTT.

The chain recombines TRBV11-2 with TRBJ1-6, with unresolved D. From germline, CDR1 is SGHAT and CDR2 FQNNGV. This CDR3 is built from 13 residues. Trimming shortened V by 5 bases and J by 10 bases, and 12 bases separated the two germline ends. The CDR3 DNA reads TGTGCCAGCAGCGCCACCTCTAAGTCACCCCTCCACTTT. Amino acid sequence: CASSATSKSPLHF.

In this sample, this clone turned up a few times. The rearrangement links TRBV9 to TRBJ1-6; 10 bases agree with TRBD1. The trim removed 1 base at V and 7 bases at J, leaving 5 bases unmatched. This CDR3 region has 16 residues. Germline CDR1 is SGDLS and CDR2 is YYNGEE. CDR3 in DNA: TGTGCCAGCAGCGTAACTACGACAGGGGGCAATTCACCCCTCCACTTT. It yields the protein CASSVTTTGGNSPLHF.

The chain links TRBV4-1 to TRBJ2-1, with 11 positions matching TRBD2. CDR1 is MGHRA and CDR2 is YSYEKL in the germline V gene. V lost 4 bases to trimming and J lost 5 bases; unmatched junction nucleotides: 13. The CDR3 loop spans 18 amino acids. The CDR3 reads CASSPISGGATGHNEQFF. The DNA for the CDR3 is TGCGCCAGCAGCCCTATTAGCGGGGGGGCCACCGGGCACAATGAGCAGTTCTTC.

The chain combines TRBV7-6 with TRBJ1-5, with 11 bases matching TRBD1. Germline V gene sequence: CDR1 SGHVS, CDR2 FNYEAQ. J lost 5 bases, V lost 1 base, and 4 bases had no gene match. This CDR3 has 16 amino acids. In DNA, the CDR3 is TGTGCCAGCAGCTTAGATGGGACAGGGGGTGATCAGCCCCAGCATTTT. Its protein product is CASSLDGTGGDQPQHF.

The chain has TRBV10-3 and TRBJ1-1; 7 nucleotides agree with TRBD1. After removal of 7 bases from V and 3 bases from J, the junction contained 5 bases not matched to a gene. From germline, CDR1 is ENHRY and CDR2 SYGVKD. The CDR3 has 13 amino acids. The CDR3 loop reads CAIKRQGDTEAFF. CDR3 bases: TGTGCCATCAAGAGACAGGGCGACACTGAAGCTTTCTTT.

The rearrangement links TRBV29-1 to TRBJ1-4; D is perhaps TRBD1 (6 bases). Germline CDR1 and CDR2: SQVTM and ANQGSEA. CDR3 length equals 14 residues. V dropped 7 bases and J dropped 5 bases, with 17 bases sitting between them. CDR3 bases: TGCAGCGCCGACGGTGGGGGCCAAAATGAAAAACTGTTTTTT. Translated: CSADGGGQNEKLFF.

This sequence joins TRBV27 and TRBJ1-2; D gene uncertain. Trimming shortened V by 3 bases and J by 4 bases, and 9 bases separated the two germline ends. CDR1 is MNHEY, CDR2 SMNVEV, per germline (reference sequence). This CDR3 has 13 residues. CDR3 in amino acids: CASSFTSFYGYTF. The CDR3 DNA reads TGTGCCAGCAGTTTCACCAGTTTCTATGGCTACACCTTC.

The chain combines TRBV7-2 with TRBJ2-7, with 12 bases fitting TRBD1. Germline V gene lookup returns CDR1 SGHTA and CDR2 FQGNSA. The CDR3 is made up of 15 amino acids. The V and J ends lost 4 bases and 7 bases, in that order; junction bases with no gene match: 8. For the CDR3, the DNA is TGTGCCAGCAGCTCTGCCGGGACAGGGGGCTATGAGCAGTACTTC. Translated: CASSSAGTGGYEQYF.

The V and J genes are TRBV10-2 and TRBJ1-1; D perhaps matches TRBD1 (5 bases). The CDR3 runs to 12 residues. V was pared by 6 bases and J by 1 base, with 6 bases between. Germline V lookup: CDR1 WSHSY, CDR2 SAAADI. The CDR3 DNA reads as TGCGCCAGCAGAACAGGGAACACTGAAGCTTTCTTT. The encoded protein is CASRTGNTEAFF.

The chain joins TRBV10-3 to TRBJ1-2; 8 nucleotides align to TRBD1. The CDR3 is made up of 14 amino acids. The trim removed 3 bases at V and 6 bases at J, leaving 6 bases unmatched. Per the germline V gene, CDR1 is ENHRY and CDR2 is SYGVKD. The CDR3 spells CAISEGQGEHGYTF. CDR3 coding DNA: TGTGCCATCAGTGAAGGACAGGGTGAACATGGCTACACCTTC.

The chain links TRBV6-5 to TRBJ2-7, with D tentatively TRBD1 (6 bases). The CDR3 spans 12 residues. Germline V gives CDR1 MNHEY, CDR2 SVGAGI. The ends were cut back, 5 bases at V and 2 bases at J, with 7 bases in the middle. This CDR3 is CASSPGAYEQYF. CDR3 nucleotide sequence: TGTGCCAGCAGTCCAGGGGCCTACGAGCAGTACTTC.

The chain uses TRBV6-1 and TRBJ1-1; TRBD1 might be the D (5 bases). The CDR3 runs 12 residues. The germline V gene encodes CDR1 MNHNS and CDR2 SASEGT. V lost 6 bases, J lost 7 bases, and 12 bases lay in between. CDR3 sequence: CASSRGVSEAFF. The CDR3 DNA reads TGTGCCAGCAGCCGGGGGGTCAGTGAAGCTTTCTTT.

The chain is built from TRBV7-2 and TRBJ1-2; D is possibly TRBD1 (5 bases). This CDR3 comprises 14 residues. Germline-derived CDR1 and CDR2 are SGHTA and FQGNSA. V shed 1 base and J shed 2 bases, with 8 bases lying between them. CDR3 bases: TGTGCCAGCAGCTTAGATCCAGGGAACTATGGCTACACCTTC. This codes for CASSLDPGNYGYTF. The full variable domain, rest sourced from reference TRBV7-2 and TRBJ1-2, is GAGVSQSPSNKVTEKGKDVELRCDPISGHTALYWYRQSLGQGLEFLIYFQGNSAPDKSGLPSDRFSAERTGGSVSTLTIQRTQQEDSAVYLCASSLDPGNYGYTFGSGTRLTVV.

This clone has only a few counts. The CDR3 bases are TGTGCCAGCAGCTCCGCAGGAGGCACCGGGGAGCTGTTTTTT. Its protein product is CASSSAGGTGELFF. J is TRBJ2-2 and V is TRBV7-3; possible D gene TRBD2, 5 bases. The CDR3 contains 14 residues. V lost 4 bases and J 4 bases, leaving 10 bases between the germline ends. The germline gives CDR1 SGHTA, CDR2 FQGTGA.

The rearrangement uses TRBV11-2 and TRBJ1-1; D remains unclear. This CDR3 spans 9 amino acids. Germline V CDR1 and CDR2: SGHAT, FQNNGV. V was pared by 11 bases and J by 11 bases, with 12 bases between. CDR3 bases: TGTGCCGGTGAGGGAACGGCTTTCTTT. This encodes CAGEGTAFF.